Sequencing of this TCR beta chain was carried out in a study of blood T cell repertoires in COVID-19. Overall study: PBMCs, B-cell-depleted T cells, or T cells were the source of the cDNA or gDNA that made up the material.

Germline CDR1 reads MDHEN; CDR2 reads SYDVKM. V shed 7 bases and J shed 0 bases, with 8 bases lying between them. This CDR3 region has 13 residues. As handled by the study authors: Nucleated cell counts were estimated from reference gene primer amplification. Sequencing was performed with immunoSEQ multiplex PCR; in TCRdb, only in-frame clones are kept and a portion is missing. V, J and clone size derive from that table, while D and trimming were established from the DNA sequence. The repertoire has about 15,000 clones, 80% to 90% of them found once; the top ten carry about a third. The chain employs TRBV28 and TRBJ2-3; possible D gene TRBD2, 5 bases. Sequenced material: peripheral blood. This receptor was obtained from a man aged 70-80 years in a cohort sampled during active COVID-19. DNA of the CDR3: TGTGCCAGCAATGAGGGAAGCACAGATACGCAGTATTTT. The encoded protein is CASNEGSTDTQYF.